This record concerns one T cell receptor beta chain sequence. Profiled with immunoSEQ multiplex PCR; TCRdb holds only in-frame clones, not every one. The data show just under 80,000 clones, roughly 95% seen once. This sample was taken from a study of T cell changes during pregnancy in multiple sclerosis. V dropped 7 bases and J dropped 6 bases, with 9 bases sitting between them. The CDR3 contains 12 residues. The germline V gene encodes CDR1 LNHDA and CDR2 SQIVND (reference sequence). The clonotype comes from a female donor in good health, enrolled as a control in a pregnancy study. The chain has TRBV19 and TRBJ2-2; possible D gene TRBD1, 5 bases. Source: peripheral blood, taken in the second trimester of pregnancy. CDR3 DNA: TGTGCCAGTAATCAGGGCGCCGGGGAGCTGTTTTTT. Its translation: CASNQGAGELFF.